A single sample gave rise to the 19 T cell receptor beta chains below, sequenced in a study of siplizumab effects on memory and regulatory T cells. The method was immunoSEQ multiplex PCR; TCRdb's version includes in-frame clones alone and lacks a portion of them. There are about 63,000 clones in the sample; over 80% occur only once, and approximately 3.8% lies in the top ten. The source material was memory CD4+ T cells sorted from blood. The origin of the receptors is a human donor in good health.

The table lists this clone with a few counts. V gene TRBV14 combines with J gene TRBJ2-5; D uncertain. Per germline, CDR1 SGHDN and CDR2 FVKESK. This CDR3 is 13 amino acids long. V was shortened by 1 base and J by 2 bases, with 5 bases between the two germline ends. The chain's CDR3 is CASSQAPQETQYF. The CDR3 DNA sequence: TGTGCCAGCAGCCAAGCACCGCAAGAGACCCAGTACTTC.

The chain combines TRBV4-2 with TRBJ2-7; maybe TRBD2 (6 bases). Germline CDR1 and CDR2: LGHNA and YNFKEQ. This CDR3 is built from 16 residues. The V end was cut by 3 bases, the J end by 2 bases, with 17 bases between. In nucleotides, the CDR3 is TGTGCCAGCAGCCAGTGGGGACGGGACTCTCCCTACGAGCAGTACTTC. It translates to CASSQWGRDSPYEQYF.

The gene calls are TRBV5-4 and TRBJ1-2, with D perhaps matching TRBD1 (5 bases). Trimming left V 0 bases short and J 4 bases short, with 13 bases between. The CDR3 totals 15 residues. CDR1 and CDR2 (germline): SGHNT, YYREEE (reference sequence). The CDR3 region is CASSLVGGTGYGYTF. The DNA of the CDR3 is TGTGCCAGCAGCTTGGTGGGAGGGACGGGCTATGGCTACACCTTC.

The chain has TRBV11-3 and TRBJ2-1, with no clear D. In germline, CDR1 is SGHNT, CDR2 YENEEA. V lost 1 base and J 8 bases, leaving 15 bases between the germline ends. The CDR3 sequence is 15 residues long. The CDR3 coding sequence is TGTGCCAGCAGCTTAGGGCGGACCCAAGGAGATGAGCAGTTCTTC. It is translated as CASSLGRTQGDEQFF.

This chain joins TRBV29-1 and TRBJ1-3, with D unresolved. This CDR3 region has 13 residues. Germline V gives CDR1 SQVTM, CDR2 ANQGSEA. V dropped 6 bases and J dropped 0 bases, with 9 bases sitting between them. This chain's CDR3 is CSVRIVSGNTIYF. In DNA, the CDR3 is TGCAGCGTGAGAATCGTCTCTGGAAACACCATATATTTT.

The chain links TRBV5-5 to TRBJ1-5, with D perhaps TRBD1 (6 bases). Germline V gene lookup returns CDR1 SGHKS and CDR2 YYEKEE (reference sequence). Trimming pared 0 bases from V and 1 base from J, leaving 8 bases between. The CDR3 totals 15 residues. CDR3 sequence reads: CASSLGTVSNQPQHF. In nucleotides, the CDR3 is TGTGCCAGCAGCTTGGGGACAGTGAGCAATCAGCCCCAGCATTTT.

J is TRBJ2-1 and V is TRBV19; D uncertain. The germline V and J ends were trimmed by 3 bases and 5 bases, with 8 bases remaining between them. Per germline, CDR1 LNHDA and CDR2 SQIVND (reference sequence). The CDR3 sequence is 13 residues long. CDR3 sequence: CASSILLNNEQFF. In DNA form, the CDR3 reads TGTGCCAGTAGTATCTTGTTAAACAATGAGCAGTTCTTC.

This clone was seen a handful of times. J is TRBJ2-3 and V is TRBV6-1; 7 nucleotides match TRBD1. J was trimmed by 2 bases and V by 8 bases; bases with no gene match: 4. CDR3 length: 13 residues. Germline lookup yields CDR1 MNHNS and CDR2 SASEGT. CDR3 nucleotides: TGTGCCAGCGTGACAGGGAACACAGATACGCAGTATTTT. This gives the protein CASVTGNTDTQYF.

The V gene is TRBV5-1, the J gene TRBJ2-3; D is unresolved. V was shortened by 6 bases and J by 4 bases, with 12 bases between the two germline ends. In germline, CDR1 is SGHRS, CDR2 YFSETQ. This CDR3 region has 13 residues. This CDR3 is CASNIIPADTQYF. DNA for the CDR3: TGCGCCAGCAATATCATCCCGGCAGATACGCAGTATTTT.

This sequence joins TRBV11-2 and TRBJ2-2, with D hard to call. The CDR3 extends over 15 amino acids. Germline V gene lookup returns CDR1 SGHAT and CDR2 FQNNGV. Trimming shortened V by 4 bases and J by 2 bases, and 11 bases separated the two germline ends. CDR3 bases: TGTGCCAGCAGCTCCATATTGGGAAACACCGGGGAGCTGTTTTTT. Residues: CASSSILGNTGELFF.

This chain connects TRBV27 to TRBJ1-6, with D possibly being TRBD1 (5 bases). Germline CDR1 reads MNHEY; CDR2 reads SMNVEV (reference sequence). The germline V and J ends were trimmed by 5 bases and 7 bases, with 12 bases remaining between them. CDR3 length: 14 residues. The CDR3 DNA reads TGTGCCAGCAGTCAGGACACTTGGAATTCACCCCTCCACTTT. Protein product: CASSQDTWNSPLHF.

V usage is TRBV18 and J usage is TRBJ1-1, with D hard to call. V was cut by 0 bases and J by 1 base, with 9 bases left in between. CDR1 and CDR2 from the germline V gene are KGHSH and LQKENI. This CDR3 is 15 amino acids long. The CDR3 nucleotides read TGTGCCAGCTCACCACCGCAGGCCCCGAACACTGAAGCTTTCTTT. It yields the protein CASSPPQAPNTEAFF.

The chain employs TRBV9 and TRBJ2-2; TRBD2 agrees at 9 bases. CDR1 and CDR2 (germline): SGDLS, YYNGEE. V shed 0 bases and J 6 bases; nucleotides not matched to a gene: 9. The CDR3 extends over 17 amino acids. Here the CDR3 DNA reads TGTGCCAGCAGCGTAGCTGCTAGCGGGAATTTGGCCGGGGAGCTGTTTTTT. Protein sequence: CASSVAASGNLAGELFF.

The J gene is TRBJ2-7, the V gene TRBV20-1; D unclear. CDR1 and CDR2 from the germline V gene are DFQATT and SNEGSKA (reference sequence). This CDR3 region has 11 residues. The ends were cut back, 3 bases at V and 5 bases at J, with 8 bases in the middle. CDR3 loop: CSASGPHEQYF. CDR3 DNA sequence: TGCAGTGCTAGCGGTCCCCACGAGCAGTACTTC.

The chain has TRBV7-2 and TRBJ1-3; maybe TRBD1 (5 bases). The CDR3 consists of 14 residues. Looked up from germline, CDR1 is SGHTA and CDR2 is FQGNSA. Trimming removed 1 base at V and 4 bases at J, with 8 bases between. As DNA, the CDR3 is TGTGCCAGCAGCTTAGTGGGGCGCGGAAACACCATATATTTT. This encodes CASSLVGRGNTIYF.

The genes are TRBV28 and TRBJ2-5; a weak D match, TRBD1 (6 bases). The J call may not be correct, given that the DNA end is closer to TRBJ2-7. This CDR3 is 14 amino acids long. Looked up from germline, CDR1 is MDHEN and CDR2 is SYDVKM. The CDR3, as DNA: TGTGCCAGCAGCCTAAGGGGGAAGTCCTACGAGCAGTACTTC. It encodes CASSLRGKSYEQYF.

This rearrangement joins TRBV7-9 to TRBJ2-2; perhaps TRBD2 as D (5 bases). Germline V gene lookup returns CDR1 SEHNR and CDR2 FQNEAQ (reference sequence). The CDR3 has 16 amino acids. V dropped 0 bases and J dropped 4 bases, with 12 bases sitting between them. CDR3 loop: CASSLARTYTTGELFF. The CDR3 DNA is TGTGCCAGCAGCTTAGCCCGGACTTACACCACCGGGGAGCTGTTTTTT.

V is TRBV14 and J is TRBJ2-7; D gene uncertain. Trimming shortened V by 1 base and J by 0 bases, and 7 bases separated the two germline ends. This CDR3 is 14 amino acids long. Germline loops: CDR1 SGHDN, CDR2 FVKESK. The CDR3 here is CASSQGYTSYEQYF. CDR3 sequence (DNA): TGTGCCAGCAGCCAAGGCTACACCTCCTACGAGCAGTACTTC.

This rearrangement joins TRBV29-1 to TRBJ1-1; no firm D call. V was shortened by 7 bases and J by 5 bases, with 23 bases between the two germline ends. The germline CDR1 and CDR2 sequences are SQVTM and ANQGSEA. The CDR3 has 15 amino acids. DNA of the CDR3: TGCAGCGCTTCCCCGAGACGGATCTTGGGGACTGAAGCTTTCTTT. It yields the protein CSASPRRILGTEAFF.